In its sample, the clone carrying this TCR beta chain was seen many times. The sample is drawn from a study of spatial heterogeneity in lung cancer. Study in general: Approximately two years after resection was the median timing of the follow-up PBMC samples, which were sequenced when available.

Indicated time point: blood at routine non-recurrence follow-up after resection. A distinct unique molecular identifier was carried by each TCR cDNA molecule. A single record per CDR3 protein comes from TCRdb applying MiXCR to the 5' RACE reads. The sample consists of about 18,000 distinct CDR3 sequences, 9.2% of them appearing once. The V gene's germline CDR1 is LNHDA and CDR2 SQIVND (reference sequence). Trimming took 1 base from V and 5 from J, leaving 12 bases between them. The CDR3 sequence is 14 residues long. The source material was PBMCs, sampled at follow-up. The TCR was taken from a male donor with early-stage non-small cell lung cancer. This chain links TRBV19 with TRBJ2-7; weak D call: TRBD2 (5 bases). In DNA form, the CDR3 reads TGTGCCAGTAGTATAGGGGAGCGAGGTAACGAGCAGTACTTC. As protein: CASSIGERGNEQYF.